Following are 21 T cell receptor beta chains from one sample sequenced in a study of blood T cell repertoires in COVID-19. Assay used: immunoSEQ multiplex PCR; TCRdb lists only in-frame clones, some missing. The table shows under 300,000 clones, with 85% to 90% occurring only once. What was sequenced was peripheral blood. The receptors stem from a man aged 55-75 years with acute or convalescent COVID-19.

The gene calls are TRBV7-3 and TRBJ1-1; D remains unclear. The CDR3 loop spans 14 amino acids. Germline-derived CDR1 and CDR2 are SGHTA and FQGTGA. Trimming stripped 2 bases from V and 2 bases from J, with 9 bases between. The CDR3 DNA sequence: TGTGCCAGCAGCTTAGTCGCAGAAAACACTGAAGCTTTCTTT. Its protein product is CASSLVAENTEAFF.

The chain links TRBV3-1 (or the pseudogene TRBV3-2) to TRBJ2-7; tentatively, D is TRBD1 (5 bases). CDR1 and CDR2 from the germline V gene are LGHDT and YNNKEL (reference sequence). This CDR3 is 11 amino acids long. V lost 8 bases and J 6 bases, leaving 11 bases between the germline ends. CDR3 sequence reads: CASDPGCEQYF. For the CDR3, the DNA is TGTGCCAGCGACCCAGGGTGCGAGCAGTACTTC.

The V call is TRBV5-1, the J call TRBJ2-3, with TRBD2 identical over 8 bases. Germline CDR1 is SGHRS and CDR2 is YFSETQ. J gave up 7 bases and V 0 bases, and 10 bases lay outside the gene matches. CDR3 length: 16 amino acids. CDR3 region: CASSLDPSGLLNTQYF. The CDR3 DNA reads TGCGCCAGCAGCTTGGATCCTAGCGGGTTGTTAAATACGCAGTATTTT.

The gene calls are TRBV19 and TRBJ2-3, with 9 bases aligning to TRBD1. CDR3 length equals 16 residues. The ends lost 3 bases at V and 3 bases at J; junction bases unmatched: 7. Per the germline V gene, CDR1 is LNHDA and CDR2 is SQIVND (reference sequence). Written as DNA, the CDR3 is TGTGCCAGTAGTATCCGCGGGGACAGGGAGACAGATACGCAGTATTTT. Amino acids: CASSIRGDRETDTQYF.

V usage is TRBV28 and J usage is TRBJ1-3, with a possible D match to TRBD1 (6 bases). V gave up 5 bases and J gave up 0 bases, with 14 bases separating them. Germline values: CDR1 MDHEN, CDR2 SYDVKM. This CDR3 region has 16 residues. The CDR3 DNA follows: TGTGCCAGCAGTAATGGGGGCAGATACTCTGGAAACACCATATATTTT. This gives the protein CASSNGGRYSGNTIYF.

This chain uses TRBV27 with TRBJ1-6, with TRBD1 matching 7 bases. Germline CDR1 and CDR2: MNHEY and SMNVEV (reference sequence). J gave up 5 bases and V 6 bases, and 7 bases lay outside the gene matches. This CDR3 contains 15 residues. CDR3 coding DNA: TGTGCCAGCAGCACCATCGGACAGGATAATTCACCCCTCCACTTT. Its translation is CASSTIGQDNSPLHF.

This chain links TRBV7-9 with TRBJ1-2; TRBD1 is a possible D gene (6 bases). V shed 5 bases and J shed 3 bases, with 10 bases lying between them. The germline CDR1 and CDR2 sequences are SEHNR and FQNEAQ (reference sequence). CDR3 length: 13 residues. The chain's CDR3 is CASSAGTHYGYTF. The CDR3 DNA is TGTGCCAGCAGCGCCGGGACACACTATGGCTACACCTTC.

The chain carries TRBV7-2 and TRBJ2-7; maybe TRBD1 (6 bases). The V and J ends lost 6 bases and 4 bases respectively, with 19 bases between them. The V gene's germline CDR1 is SGHTA and CDR2 FQGNSA. The CDR3 consists of 15 residues. CDR3 residues: CASSFSTQGVYEQYF. CDR3 DNA: TGTGCCAGCAGTTTCTCCACACAGGGAGTATACGAGCAGTACTTC. The variable domain in full, completed from reference TRBV7-2 and TRBJ2-7, reads GAGVSQSPSNKVTEKGKDVELRCDPISGHTALYWYRQSLGQGLEFLIYFQGNSAPDKSGLPSDRFSAERTGGSVSTLTIQRTQQEDSAVYLCASSFSTQGVYEQYFGPGTRLTVT.

The chain links TRBV18 to TRBJ2-1; TRBD1 might be the D (6 bases). V was clipped by 0 bases and J by 4 bases, with 13 bases between them. This CDR3 spans 16 amino acids. Per the germline V gene, CDR1 is KGHSH and CDR2 is LQKENI. CDR3 sequence (DNA): TGTGCCAGCTCACCACCGGCTTGGCAGGGGTACAATGAGCAGTTCTTC. As protein: CASSPPAWQGYNEQFF.

The V gene is TRBV30, the J gene TRBJ2-1; 9 bases line up with TRBD2. Germline assignment: CDR1 GTSNPN and CDR2 SVGIG (reference sequence). V lost 0 bases to trimming and J lost 4 bases; unmatched junction nucleotides: 7. CDR3 length: 16 amino acids. The CDR3 DNA sequence: TGTGCCTGGAGTGTAGGTGGTAGCGGGAGTTACAATGAGCAGTTCTTC. Translating it yields CAWSVGGSGSYNEQFF. The whole variable domain, filled in from reference TRBV30 and TRBJ2-1, reads SQTIHQWPATLVQPVGSPLSLECTVEGTSNPNLYWYRQAAGRGLQLLFYSVGIGQISSEVPQNLSASRPQDRQFILSSKKLLLSDSGFYLCAWSVGGSGSYNEQFFGPGTRLTVL.

This chain uses TRBV6-1 with TRBJ2-5; no clear D. V lost 0 bases to trimming and J lost 2 bases, with 10 bases between them. Per the germline V gene, CDR1 is MNHNS and CDR2 is SASEGT. This CDR3 is built from 15 residues. The CDR3 nucleotides read TGTGCCAGCAGTGAAGCTTACAGCCTGCAAGAGACCCAGTACTTC. As protein: CASSEAYSLQETQYF.

J is TRBJ1-2 and V is TRBV5-1, with 10 bases lining up with TRBD1. V lost 3 bases, J lost 6 bases, and 5 bases stayed unmatched. Looked up from germline, CDR1 is SGHRS and CDR2 is YFSETQ. The CDR3 covers 14 residues. The DNA for the CDR3 is TGCGCCAGCAGCTACGACAGGGGGCGAGATGGCTACACCTTC. Residues: CASSYDRGRDGYTF. Full variable domain (rest looked up from reference TRBV5-1 and TRBJ1-2): KAGVTQTPRYLIKTRGQQVTLSCSPISGHRSVSWYQQTPGQGLQFLFEYFSETQRNKGNFPGRFSGRQFSNSRSEMNVSTLELGDSALYLCASSYDRGRDGYTFGSGTRLTVV.

The genes are TRBV28 and TRBJ2-5; TRBD1 matches at 10 bases. V dropped 7 bases and J dropped 7; count of bases not matched to a gene: 6. Germline V gene data show CDR1 as MDHEN and CDR2 as SYDVKM. There are 13 residues in the CDR3. CDR3 sequence: CASMGTGVGTQYF. CDR3 nucleotides: TGTGCCAGCATGGGGACAGGGGTGGGGACCCAGTACTTC. Based on the CDR3 plus reference TRBV28 and TRBJ2-5, the full variable domain is DVKVTQSSRYLVKRTGEKVFLECVQDMDHENMFWYRQDPGLGLRLIYFSYDVKMKEKGDIPEGYSVSREKKERFSLILESASTNQTSMYLCASMGTGVGTQYFGPGTRLLVL.

V gene TRBV28 combines with J gene TRBJ1-1, with a tentative D call TRBD1 (6 bases). The CDR3 consists of 15 residues. Trimming cost V 7 bases and J 0 bases, with 15 bases left between them. Germline CDR1 reads MDHEN; CDR2 reads SYDVKM. The CDR3 loop is CASTQSGDMNTEAFF. The CDR3 DNA is TGTGCCAGCACCCAAAGTGGGGACATGAACACTGAAGCTTTCTTT. Variable domain in full (rest from reference TRBV28 and TRBJ1-1): DVKVTQSSRYLVKRTGEKVFLECVQDMDHENMFWYRQDPGLGLRLIYFSYDVKMKEKGDIPEGYSVSREKKERFSLILESASTNQTSMYLCASTQSGDMNTEAFFGQGTRLTVV.

Details on this clone: Other DNA sequences from this sample encode an identical CDR3 as well. The genes are TRBV28 and TRBJ2-7; the match to TRBD2 covers 13 bases. Losses at the gene ends were 2 bases for V and 0 bases for J; bases not matched to a gene: 1. Germline V gene data show CDR1 as MDHEN and CDR2 as SYDVKM. The CDR3 totals 16 residues. CDR3 amino acids: CASSLRTSGSSYEQYF. CDR3 sequence (DNA): TGTGCCAGCAGTTTAAGGACTAGCGGGAGCTCCTACGAGCAGTACTTC. Full variable domain (missing parts from reference TRBV28 and TRBJ2-7): DVKVTQSSRYLVKRTGEKVFLECVQDMDHENMFWYRQDPGLGLRLIYFSYDVKMKEKGDIPEGYSVSREKKERFSLILESASTNQTSMYLCASSLRTSGSSYEQYFGPGTRLTVT.

The rearrangement links TRBV10-3 to TRBJ2-3; perhaps TRBD2 as D (5 bases). This CDR3 contains 15 residues. V lost 6 bases to trimming and J lost 3 bases, with 16 bases between them. Germline V gene data show CDR1 as ENHRY and CDR2 as SYGVKD. This CDR3 is CAISDRRTATDTQYF. In DNA, the CDR3 is TGTGCCATCAGCGATAGAAGGACTGCTACAGATACGCAGTATTTT.

V is TRBV9 and J is TRBJ2-7; 11 bases line up with TRBD1. The junction had 3 bases not matched to a gene; V was cut back by 1 base and J by 3 bases. CDR1 is SGDLS, CDR2 YYNGEE, per germline. There are 15 residues in the CDR3. The CDR3 bases are TGTGCCAGCAGCGTAACCGGGACAGGGGGCTACGAGCAGTACTTC. It specifies CASSVTGTGGYEQYF.

This clone was seen just once. V is TRBV10-3 and J is TRBJ2-2; D is possibly TRBD1 (6 bases). Trimming removed 3 bases at V and 6 bases at J, with 14 bases between. The V gene's germline CDR1 is ENHRY and CDR2 SYGVKD. This CDR3 has 15 residues. This chain's CDR3 is CAISDRGSVAGELFF. The CDR3 nucleotides are TGTGCCATCAGTGACAGGGGATCTGTGGCCGGGGAGCTGTTTTTT.

This sequence joins TRBV28 and TRBJ1-3; D unclear. V lost 8 bases and J 2 bases, leaving 13 bases between the germline ends. Germline V gene lookup returns CDR1 MDHEN and CDR2 SYDVKM. The CDR3 covers 14 residues. CDR3 sequence: CASLRAGTGNTIYF. Written as DNA, the CDR3 is TGTGCCAGCCTGAGGGCGGGGACTGGAAACACCATATATTTT.

This sequence joins TRBV28 and TRBJ2-3; no reliable D call. CDR1 and CDR2 (germline): MDHEN, SYDVKM. The V end was cut by 8 bases, the J end by 6 bases, with 9 bases between. The CDR3 is 11 amino acids. The CDR3 DNA sequence: TGTGCCAGCGTCGACGGGGATACGCAGTATTTT. Translation gives CASVDGDTQYF.

As regards this clone: The identical CDR3 is also encoded by other nucleotide sequences in the sample. This rearrangement joins TRBV30 to TRBJ1-5; D is perhaps TRBD1 (5 bases). Germline lookup yields CDR1 GTSNPN and CDR2 SVGIG (reference sequence). The CDR3 contains 14 residues. V was shortened by 0 bases and J by 7 bases, with 13 bases between the two germline ends. The DNA of the CDR3 is TGTGCCTGGAGTGTACCCCAGGGAGGACAGCCCCAGCATTTT. This encodes CAWSVPQGGQPQHF. Drawing the rest from reference TRBV30 and TRBJ1-5, the complete variable domain is SQTIHQWPATLVQPVGSPLSLECTVEGTSNPNLYWYRQAAGRGLQLLFYSVGIGQISSEVPQNLSASRPQDRQFILSSKKLLLSDSGFYLCAWSVPQGGQPQHFGDGTRLSIL.